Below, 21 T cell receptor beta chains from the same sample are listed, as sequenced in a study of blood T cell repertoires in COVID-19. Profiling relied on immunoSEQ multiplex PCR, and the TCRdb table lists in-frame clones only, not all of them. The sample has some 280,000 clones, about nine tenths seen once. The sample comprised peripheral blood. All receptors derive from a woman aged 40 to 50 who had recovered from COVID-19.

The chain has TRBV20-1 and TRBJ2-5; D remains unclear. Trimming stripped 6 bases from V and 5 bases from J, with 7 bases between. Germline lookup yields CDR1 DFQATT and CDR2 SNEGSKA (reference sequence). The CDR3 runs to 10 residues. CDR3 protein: CSAVLETQYF. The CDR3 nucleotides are TGCAGTGCCGTCCTGGAGACCCAGTACTTC.

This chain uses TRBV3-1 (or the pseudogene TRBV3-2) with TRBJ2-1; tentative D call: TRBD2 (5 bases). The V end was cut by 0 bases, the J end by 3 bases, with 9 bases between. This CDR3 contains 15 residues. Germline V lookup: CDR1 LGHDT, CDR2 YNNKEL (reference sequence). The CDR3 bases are TGTGCCAGCAGCCAAGATTTTCGGGACTACAATGAGCAGTTCTTC. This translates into CASSQDFRDYNEQFF.

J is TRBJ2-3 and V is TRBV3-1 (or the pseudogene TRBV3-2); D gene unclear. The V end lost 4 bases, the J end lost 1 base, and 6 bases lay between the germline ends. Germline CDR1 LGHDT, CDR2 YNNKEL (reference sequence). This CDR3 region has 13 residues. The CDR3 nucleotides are TGTGCCAGCAGCCTTCGGGGCACAGATACGCAGTATTTT. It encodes CASSLRGTDTQYF.

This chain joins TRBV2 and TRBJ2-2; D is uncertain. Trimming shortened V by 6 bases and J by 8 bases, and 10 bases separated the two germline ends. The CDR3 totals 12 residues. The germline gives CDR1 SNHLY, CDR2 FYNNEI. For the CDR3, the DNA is TGTGCCAGCAGGGGTGGAGAAGGGGAGCTGTTTTTT. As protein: CASRGGEGELFF.

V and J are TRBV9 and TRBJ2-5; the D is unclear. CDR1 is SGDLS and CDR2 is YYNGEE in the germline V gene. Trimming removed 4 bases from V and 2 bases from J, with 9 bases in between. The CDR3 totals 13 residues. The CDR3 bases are TGTGCCAGCAGCTTTAGTAATCAAGAGACCCAGTACTTC. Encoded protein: CASSFSNQETQYF.

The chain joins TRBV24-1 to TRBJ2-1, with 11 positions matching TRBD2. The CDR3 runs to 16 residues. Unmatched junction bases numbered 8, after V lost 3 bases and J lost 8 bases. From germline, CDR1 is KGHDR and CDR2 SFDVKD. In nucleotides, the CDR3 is TGTGCCACCAGTGATGATACTAGCGGGAGATCTGATGAGCAGTTCTTC. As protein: CATSDDTSGRSDEQFF.

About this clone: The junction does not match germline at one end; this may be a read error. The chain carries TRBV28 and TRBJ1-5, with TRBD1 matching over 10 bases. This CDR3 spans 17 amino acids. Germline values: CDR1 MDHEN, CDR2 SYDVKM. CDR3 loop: CASSLGQGLRDNQPQHF. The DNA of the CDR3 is TGTGCCAGCAGTTTGGGACAGGGGTTGAGGGACAATCAGCCTCAGCATTTT.

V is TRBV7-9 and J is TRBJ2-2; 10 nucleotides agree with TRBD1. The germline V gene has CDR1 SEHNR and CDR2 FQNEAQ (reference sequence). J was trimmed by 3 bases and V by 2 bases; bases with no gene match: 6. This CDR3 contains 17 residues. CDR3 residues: CASSLTPGQGYTGELFF. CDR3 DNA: TGTGCCAGCAGCTTAACTCCGGGACAGGGGTACACCGGGGAGCTGTTTTTT.

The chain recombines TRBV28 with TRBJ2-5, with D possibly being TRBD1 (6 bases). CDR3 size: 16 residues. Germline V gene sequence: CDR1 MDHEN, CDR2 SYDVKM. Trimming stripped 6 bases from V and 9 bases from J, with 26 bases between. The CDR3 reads CASSRLMGAAVGSQYF. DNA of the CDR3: TGTGCCAGCAGCCGCCTAATGGGGGCCGCTGTAGGGTCCCAGTACTTC.

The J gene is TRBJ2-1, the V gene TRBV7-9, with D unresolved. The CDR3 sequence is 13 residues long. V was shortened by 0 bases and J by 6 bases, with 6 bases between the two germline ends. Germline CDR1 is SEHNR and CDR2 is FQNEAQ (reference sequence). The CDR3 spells CASSLAEANEQFF. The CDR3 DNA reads TGTGCCAGCAGCTTAGCCGAGGCCAATGAGCAGTTCTTC. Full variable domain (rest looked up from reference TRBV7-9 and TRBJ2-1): DTGVSQNPRHKITKRGQNVTFRCDPISEHNRLYWYRQTLGQGPEFLTYFQNEAQLEKSRLLSDRFSAERPKGSFSTLEIQRTEQGDSAMYLCASSLAEANEQFFGPGTRLTVL.

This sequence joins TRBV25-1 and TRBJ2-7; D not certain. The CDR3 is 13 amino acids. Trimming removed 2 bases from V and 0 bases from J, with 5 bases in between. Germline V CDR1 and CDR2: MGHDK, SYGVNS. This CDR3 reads CASSEPSSYEQYF. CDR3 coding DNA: TGTGCCAGCAGTGAACCCTCCTCCTACGAGCAGTACTTC.

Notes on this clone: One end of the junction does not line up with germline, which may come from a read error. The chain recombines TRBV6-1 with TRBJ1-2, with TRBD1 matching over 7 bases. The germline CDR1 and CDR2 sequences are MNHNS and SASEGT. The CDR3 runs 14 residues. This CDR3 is CASNEQGRTVGYTF. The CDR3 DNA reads TGTGCCAGCAATGAACAGGGGCGAACCGTTGGCTACACCTTC.

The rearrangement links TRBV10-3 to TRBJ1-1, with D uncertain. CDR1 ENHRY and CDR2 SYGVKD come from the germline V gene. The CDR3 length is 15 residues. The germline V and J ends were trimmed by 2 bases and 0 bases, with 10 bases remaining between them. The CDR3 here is CAISEDVRMNTEAFF. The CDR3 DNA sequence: TGTGCCATCAGTGAGGACGTCAGGATGAACACTGAAGCTTTCTTT.

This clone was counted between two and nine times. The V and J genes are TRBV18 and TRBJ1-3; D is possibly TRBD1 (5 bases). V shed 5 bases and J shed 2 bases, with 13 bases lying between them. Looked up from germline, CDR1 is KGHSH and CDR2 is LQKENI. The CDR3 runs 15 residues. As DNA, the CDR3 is TGTGCCAGCTCAGCGGGACCTCCGGCTGGAAACACCATATATTTT. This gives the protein CASSAGPPAGNTIYF.

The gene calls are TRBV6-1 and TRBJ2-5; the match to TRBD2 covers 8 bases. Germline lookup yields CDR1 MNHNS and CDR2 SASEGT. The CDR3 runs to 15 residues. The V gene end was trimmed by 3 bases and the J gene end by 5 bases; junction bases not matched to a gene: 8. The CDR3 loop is CASSDTGGPSETQYF. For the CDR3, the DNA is TGTGCCAGCAGTGACACGGGAGGGCCCTCGGAGACCCAGTACTTC.

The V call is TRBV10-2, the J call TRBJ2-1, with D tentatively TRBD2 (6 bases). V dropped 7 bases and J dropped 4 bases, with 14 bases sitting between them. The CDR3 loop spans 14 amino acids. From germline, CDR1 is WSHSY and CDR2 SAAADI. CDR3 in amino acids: CASTSAGNYNEQFF. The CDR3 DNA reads TGCGCCAGCACTTCTGCGGGGAATTACAATGAGCAGTTCTTC.

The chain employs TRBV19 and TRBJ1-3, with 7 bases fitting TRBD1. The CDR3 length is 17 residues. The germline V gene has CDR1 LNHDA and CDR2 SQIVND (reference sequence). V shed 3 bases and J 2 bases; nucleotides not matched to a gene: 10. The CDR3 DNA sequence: TGTGCCAGTAGTATCGGGAACAGGGGTTTGACTGGAAACACCATATATTTT. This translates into CASSIGNRGLTGNTIYF.

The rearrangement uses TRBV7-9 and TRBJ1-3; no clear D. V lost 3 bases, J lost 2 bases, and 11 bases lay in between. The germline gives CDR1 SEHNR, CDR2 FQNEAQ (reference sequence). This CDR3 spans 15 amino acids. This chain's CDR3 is CASSFSWAAGNTIYF. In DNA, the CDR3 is TGTGCCAGCAGCTTTAGTTGGGCCGCTGGAAACACCATATATTTT.

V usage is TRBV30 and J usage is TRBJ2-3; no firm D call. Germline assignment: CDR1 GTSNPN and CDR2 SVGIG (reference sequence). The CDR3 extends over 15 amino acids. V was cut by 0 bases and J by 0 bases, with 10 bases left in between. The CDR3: CAWSVTSASTDTQYF. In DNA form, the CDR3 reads TGTGCCTGGAGTGTAACCAGCGCGAGCACAGATACGCAGTATTTT.

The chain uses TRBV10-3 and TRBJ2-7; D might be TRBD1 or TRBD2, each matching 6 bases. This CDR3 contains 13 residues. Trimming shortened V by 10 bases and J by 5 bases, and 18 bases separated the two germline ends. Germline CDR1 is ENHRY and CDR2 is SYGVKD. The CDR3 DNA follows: TGTGCCACCAGGGGAGGCTCGGAGGACGAGCAGTACTTC. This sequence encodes CATRGGSEDEQYF.

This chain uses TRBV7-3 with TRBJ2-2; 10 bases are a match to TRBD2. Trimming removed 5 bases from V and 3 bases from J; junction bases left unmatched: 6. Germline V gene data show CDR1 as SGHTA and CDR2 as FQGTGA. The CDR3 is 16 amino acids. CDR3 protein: CASSPLAGDDTGELFF. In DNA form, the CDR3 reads TGTGCCAGCAGCCCCCTAGCGGGAGACGACACCGGGGAGCTGTTTTTT.